Following are 25 T cell receptor beta chains from one sample sequenced in a study of cytomegalovirus exposure and HLA in healthy donors. PCR amplification relied on 60 Vbeta primers (plus 13 Jbeta primers). Clones were read by immunoSEQ multiplex PCR, and TCRdb kept only the in-frame ones, dropping some. The sample lists more than 110,000 clones; 70% to 75% were seen once. Sequences were obtained from PBMCs. The receptor source for this set is a human donor in good health.

The CDR3 bases are TGTGCCATCAGTGAGAAAAGGGACTCCAATCAGCCCCAGCATTTT. As protein: CAISEKRDSNQPQHF. V gene TRBV10-3 combines with J gene TRBJ1-5; the D gene is possibly TRBD1 (5 bases). The length of the CDR3 is 15 residues. V dropped 2 bases and J dropped 3 bases, with 11 bases sitting between them. CDR1 is ENHRY and CDR2 is SYGVKD in the germline V gene.

The chain employs TRBV5-1 and TRBJ1-4; TRBD1 is a possible D gene (6 bases). V dropped 4 bases and J dropped 3 bases, with 13 bases sitting between them. CDR1 is SGHRS, CDR2 YFSETQ, per germline. The CDR3 runs to 15 residues. The CDR3 coding sequence is TGCGCCAGCAGCAGAAATACAGGGCCTAATGAAAAACTGTTTTTT. Residues: CASSRNTGPNEKLFF.

The chain has TRBV6-5 and TRBJ2-5; a weak D match, TRBD2 (6 bases). This CDR3 contains 14 residues. Germline V CDR1 and CDR2: MNHEY, SVGAGI. Trimming cost V 10 bases and J 5 bases, with 20 bases left between them. Here the CDR3 reads CAIAPLGGRETQYF. The DNA of the CDR3 is TGTGCCATCGCGCCACTGGGGGGTCGGGAGACCCAGTACTTC.

This sequence joins TRBV6-5 and TRBJ1-1, with TRBD1 matching 11 bases. V lost 9 bases, J lost 4 bases, and 10 bases stayed unmatched. CDR3 length equals 15 residues. Per germline, CDR1 MNHEY and CDR2 SVGAGI. CDR3 coding DNA: TGTGCCAGTTCACGGGGACAGGGGGTAGTCACTGAAGCTTTCTTT. Translating it yields CASSRGQGVVTEAFF.

V gene TRBV15 combines with J gene TRBJ1-2; unclear D gene. CDR1 is LNHNV and CDR2 is YYDKDF in the germline V gene (reference sequence). This CDR3 spans 12 amino acids. V lost 1 base and J lost 7, with 7 bases in between. The CDR3 nucleotides are TGTGCCACCAGCAGAGCCGAGGGTGGCTACACCTTC. Its protein product is CATSRAEGGYTF.

The chain has TRBV2 and TRBJ2-1; D is ambiguous. CDR3 size: 14 residues. The ends were cut back, 5 bases at V and 4 bases at J, with 12 bases in the middle. Germline CDR1 and CDR2: SNHLY and FYNNEI. In DNA, the CDR3 is TGTGCCAGCAGTCCTGAAGAGGATTACAATGAGCAGTTCTTC. Amino acid sequence: CASSPEEDYNEQFF. Full variable domain (rest looked up from reference TRBV2 and TRBJ2-1): EPEVTQTPSHQVTQMGQEVILRCVPISNHLYFYWYRQILGQKVEFLVSFYNNEISEKSEIFDDQFSVERPDGSNFTLKIRSTKLEDSAMYFCASSPEEDYNEQFFGPGTRLTVL.

The chain recombines TRBV10-1 with TRBJ2-2; D perhaps matches TRBD2 (5 bases). This CDR3 has 14 residues. CDR1 and CDR2 (germline): WNHNN, SYGVQD (reference sequence). V lost 3 bases to trimming and J lost 6 bases, with 11 bases between them. CDR3 sequence reads: CASSDRGFAGELFF. For the CDR3, the DNA is TGCGCCAGCAGTGATCGGGGTTTCGCCGGGGAGCTGTTTTTT.

The rearrangement links TRBV25-1 to TRBJ2-3, with D perhaps matching TRBD1 (6 bases). The CDR3 loop spans 16 amino acids. V lost 4 bases and J 2 bases, leaving 16 bases between the germline ends. CDR1 is MGHDK, CDR2 SYGVNS, per germline. The CDR3 region has the DNA TGTGCCAGCAGTGGCTCCCCCGAGGGGGTCACAGATACGCAGTATTTT. Its protein is CASSGSPEGVTDTQYF.

This chain links TRBV19 with TRBJ2-3; weak D call: TRBD1 (6 bases). The V gene lost 3 bases and the J gene lost 9 bases, with 13 bases spanning the gap. The CDR3 has 13 amino acids. Germline V lookup: CDR1 LNHDA, CDR2 SQIVND (reference sequence). CDR3 sequence reads: CASSILQGETQYF. CDR3 bases: TGTGCCAGTAGTATCCTACAGGGTGAGACGCAGTATTTT.

The chain uses TRBV29-1 and TRBJ2-5; the match to TRBD1 covers 9 bases. The V gene end was trimmed by 6 bases and the J gene end by 7 bases; junction bases not matched to a gene: 9. Per germline, CDR1 SQVTM and CDR2 ANQGSEA. The CDR3 has 13 residues. The CDR3 DNA follows: TGCAGCGTCATGGACAGGGGTGATGTGACCCAGTACTTC. Its translation: CSVMDRGDVTQYF.

The chain is built from TRBV11-2 and TRBJ2-7; 7 bases fit TRBD1. The CDR3 is 14 amino acids. CDR1 is SGHAT and CDR2 is FQNNGV in the germline V gene. With 2 bases clipped from V and 5 bases from J, the junction kept 6 bases outside the gene matches. This chain's CDR3 is CASSLLTGSHEQYF. CDR3 nucleotide sequence: TGTGCCAGCAGCTTACTGACAGGGTCCCACGAGCAGTACTTC.

The chain has TRBV19 and TRBJ2-7; 7 bases agree with TRBD1. The V gene end was trimmed by 5 bases and the J gene end by 0 bases; junction bases not matched to a gene: 7. This CDR3 comprises 15 residues. Looked up from germline, CDR1 is LNHDA and CDR2 is SQIVND (reference sequence). CDR3 residues: CASSPEDRSSYEQYF. The CDR3 region has the DNA TGTGCCAGTAGTCCCGAGGACAGGAGCTCCTACGAGCAGTACTTC.

The chain is built from TRBV7-9 and TRBJ1-4; weak D call: TRBD1 (5 bases). Per germline, CDR1 SEHNR and CDR2 FQNEAQ (reference sequence). Trimming left V 2 bases short and J 2 bases short, with 12 bases between. The CDR3 extends over 16 amino acids. Here the CDR3 DNA reads TGTGCCAGCAGCTTACAGCCGACAGCGACTAATGAAAAACTGTTTTTT. The encoded protein is CASSLQPTATNEKLFF.

The gene calls are TRBV4-1 and TRBJ1-1; the match to TRBD1 covers 7 bases. This CDR3 is 15 amino acids long. Germline trimming cut 2 bases from V and 5 bases from J; bases unmatched to any gene: 8. In germline, CDR1 is MGHRA, CDR2 YSYEKL. This CDR3 is CASSQTGIRGTEAFF. CDR3 DNA: TGCGCCAGCAGCCAAACAGGAATCAGGGGGACTGAAGCTTTCTTT.

V usage is TRBV6-6 and J usage is TRBJ1-1; the match to TRBD1 covers 9 bases. The CDR3 has 13 residues. The trim removed 5 bases at V and 3 bases at J, leaving 1 base unmatched. Germline CDR1 MNHNY, CDR2 SVGAGI (reference sequence). CDR3 residues: CASSDRGDTEAFF. CDR3 sequence (DNA): TGTGCCAGCAGTGACAGGGGGGACACTGAAGCTTTCTTT.

This clone has a handful of counts. The rearrangement links TRBV2 to TRBJ2-3; 8 bases fit TRBD1. The V gene's germline CDR1 is SNHLY and CDR2 FYNNEI. The CDR3 loop spans 17 amino acids. The V segment lost 0 bases and the J segment 3 bases; nucleotides outside the gene matches: 8. CDR3 loop: CASSEAGGQGWTDTQYF. Written as DNA, the CDR3 is TGTGCCAGCAGTGAAGCTGGAGGACAGGGATGGACAGATACGCAGTATTTT.

The chain links TRBV5-5 to TRBJ1-1; D unresolved. This CDR3 is built from 13 residues. The germline CDR1 and CDR2 sequences are SGHKS and YYEKEE (reference sequence). Trimming took off 2 bases at V and 4 bases at J, with 9 bases between the two ends. The DNA for the CDR3 is TGTGCCAGCAGCTTCCAGGCGGGCACTGAAGCTTTCTTT. It encodes CASSFQAGTEAFF.

This clone came up a few times. This chain joins TRBV5-6 and TRBJ1-1; D is ambiguous. The CDR3 length is 13 residues. Germline CDR1 reads SGHDT; CDR2 reads YYEEEE. Between the trimmed V and J ends, which lost 1 base and 0 bases, there was a span of 4 bases. CDR3 residues: CASSLPMNTEAFF. The CDR3 DNA follows: TGTGCCAGCAGCTTGCCAATGAACACTGAAGCTTTCTTT. The whole variable domain, filled in from reference TRBV5-6 and TRBJ1-1, reads DAGVTQSPTHLIKTRGQQVTLRCSPKSGHDTVSWYQQALGQGPQFIFQYYEEEERQRGNFPDRFSGHQFPNYSSELNVNALLLGDSALYLCASSLPMNTEAFFGQGTRLTVV.

The chain recombines TRBV4-1 with TRBJ2-3; 7 bases line up with TRBD2. With V trimmed by 1 base and J by 2 bases, 3 bases remained unmatched. From germline, CDR1 is MGHRA and CDR2 YSYEKL. The CDR3 contains 15 residues. Here the CDR3 reads CASSQGLAVTDTQYF. CDR3 DNA sequence: TGCGCCAGCAGCCAAGGCCTAGCGGTCACAGATACGCAGTATTTT.

The chain employs TRBV30 and TRBJ1-1; 7 bases match TRBD1. The CDR3 has 14 amino acids. CDR1 and CDR2 from the germline V gene are GTSNPN and SVGIG (reference sequence). V was clipped by 2 bases and J by 3 bases; unmatched bases: 6. Here the CDR3 reads CAWSPGTVDTEAFF. In DNA form, the CDR3 reads TGTGCCTGGAGTCCCGGGACAGTGGACACTGAAGCTTTCTTT.

The rearrangement joins TRBV19 to TRBJ2-3; 7 bases are shared with TRBD2. Germline CDR1 reads LNHDA; CDR2 reads SQIVND (reference sequence). With 4 bases clipped from V and 0 bases from J, the junction kept 1 base outside the gene matches. The CDR3 sequence is 14 residues long. Here the CDR3 DNA reads TGTGCCAGTAGTAGGGACTATAGCACAGATACGCAGTATTTT. Amino acids: CASSRDYSTDTQYF.

The chain employs TRBV7-9 and TRBJ1-1, with TRBD1 as a possible D gene (5 bases). CDR1 is SEHNR, CDR2 FQNEAQ, per germline (reference sequence). This CDR3 contains 14 residues. The germline V and J ends were trimmed by 3 bases and 1 base, with 9 bases remaining between them. The CDR3 region has the DNA TGTGCCAGCAGCTTTTTAGGGGCGAACACTGAAGCTTTCTTT. As protein: CASSFLGANTEAFF.

V usage is TRBV29-1 and J usage is TRBJ2-7, with 8 positions matching TRBD2. This CDR3 is 12 amino acids long. Germline V gives CDR1 SQVTM, CDR2 ANQGSEA. J was trimmed by 5 bases and V by 4 bases; bases with no gene match: 4. Written as DNA, the CDR3 is TGCAGCGTTGTGGTTAGCGGGAACGAGCAGTACTTC. This gives the protein CSVVVSGNEQYF.

This clone is a singleton in its sample. The gene calls are TRBV5-4 and TRBJ2-1; TRBD1 agrees at 8 bases. The CDR3 loop spans 15 amino acids. Trimming took 2 bases from V and 7 from J; bases not matched to a gene: 8. Germline V CDR1 and CDR2: SGHNT, YYREEE (reference sequence). The CDR3 bases are TGTGCCAGCAGCTTTCGGCAGGGGGCGGCTAATGAGCAGTTCTTC. This sequence encodes CASSFRQGAANEQFF.

The chain links TRBV5-6 to TRBJ1-5; 7 bases are shared with TRBD1. The J segment lost 11 bases and the V segment lost 3 bases, leaving 5 bases of the junction unmatched. The V gene's germline CDR1 is SGHDT and CDR2 YYEEEE. The CDR3 is 12 residues long. The CDR3 here is CASSYRRGSQHF. Here the CDR3 DNA reads TGTGCCAGCAGCTACCGCAGGGGGTCCCAGCATTTT.